This T cell receptor (beta chain) was recovered during a study of T cell responses to AZD1222 COVID-19 vaccine. This CDR3 is built from 18 residues. Germline V lookup: CDR1 LGHDT, CDR2 YNNKEL (reference sequence). Deletions cut 1 base from V and 3 bases from J, with 19 bases between. Findings and limits, study-wide: Dominant at 160-218 and 743-854, vaccine-associated CD4 TCRs also spanned spike. Possibly, clonal diversity was underestimated; donors were largely white British and included more females. With two AZD1222 doses given, Spike-specific TCR breadth and depth both rose. Targets within unmutated variant regions were reportedly found for nearly half of spike-specific TCRs.

A note on this clone: Its antigen is still unknown.

TCRdb's table, derived via immunoSEQ multiplex PCR, lists solely in-frame clones and lacks some. The table shows some 150,000 clones, with 90% occurring only once. The chain links TRBV3-1 (or the pseudogene TRBV3-2) to TRBJ2-1, with D perhaps TRBD2 (6 bases). The TCR comes from an adult in good health. The specimen comprised peripheral blood, sampled on day 0 of AZD1222 vaccination. CDR3 nucleotides: TGTGCCAGCAGCCAAGTAGCAACCTACTCGCGGGGCTACAATGAGCAGTTCTTC. Its protein product is CASSQVATYSRGYNEQFF.